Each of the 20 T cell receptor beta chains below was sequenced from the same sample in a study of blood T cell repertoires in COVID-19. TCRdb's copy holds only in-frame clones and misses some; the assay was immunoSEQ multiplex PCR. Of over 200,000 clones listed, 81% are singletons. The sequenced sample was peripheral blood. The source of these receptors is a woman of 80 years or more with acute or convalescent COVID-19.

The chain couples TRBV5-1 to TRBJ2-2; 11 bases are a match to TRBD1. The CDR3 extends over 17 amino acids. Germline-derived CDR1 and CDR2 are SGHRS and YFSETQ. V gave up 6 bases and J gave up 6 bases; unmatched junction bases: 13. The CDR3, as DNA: TGCGCCAGCATCCGACACCGGGACAGGGGGTCTTCCGGGGAGCTGTTTTTT. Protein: CASIRHRDRGSSGELFF.

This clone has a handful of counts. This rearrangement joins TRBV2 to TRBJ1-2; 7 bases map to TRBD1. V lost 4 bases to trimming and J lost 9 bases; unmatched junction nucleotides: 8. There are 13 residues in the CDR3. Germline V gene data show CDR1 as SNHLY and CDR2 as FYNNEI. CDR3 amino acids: CASSARQGWSYTF. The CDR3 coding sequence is TGTGCCAGCAGTGCGCGACAGGGCTGGAGCTACACCTTC.

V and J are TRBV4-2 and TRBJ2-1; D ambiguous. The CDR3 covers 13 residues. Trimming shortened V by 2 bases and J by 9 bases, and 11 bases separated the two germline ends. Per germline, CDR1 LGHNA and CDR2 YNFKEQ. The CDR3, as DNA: TGTGCCAGCAGCCAACAACTCGGTACTGAGCAGTTCTTC. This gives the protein CASSQQLGTEQFF.

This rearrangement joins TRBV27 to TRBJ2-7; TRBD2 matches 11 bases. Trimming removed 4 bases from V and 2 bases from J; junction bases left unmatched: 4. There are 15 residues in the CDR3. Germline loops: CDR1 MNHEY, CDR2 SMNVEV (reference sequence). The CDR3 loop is CASSSLTSGTYEQYF. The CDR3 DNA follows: TGTGCCAGCAGTTCACTGACTAGCGGGACCTACGAGCAGTACTTC.

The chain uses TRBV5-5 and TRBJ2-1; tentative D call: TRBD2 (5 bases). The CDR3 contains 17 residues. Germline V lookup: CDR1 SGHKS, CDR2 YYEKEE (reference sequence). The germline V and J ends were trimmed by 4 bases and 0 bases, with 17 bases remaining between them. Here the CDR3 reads CASSEIGVSSSYNEQFF. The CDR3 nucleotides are TGTGCCAGCAGCGAGATCGGGGTTTCGAGCTCCTACAATGAGCAGTTCTTC. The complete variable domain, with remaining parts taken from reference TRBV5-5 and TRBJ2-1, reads DAGVTQSPTHLIKTRGQQVTLRCSPISGHKSVSWYQQVLGQGPQFIFQYYEKEERGRGNFPDRFSARQFPNYSSELNVNALLLGDSALYLCASSEIGVSSSYNEQFFGPGTRLTVL.

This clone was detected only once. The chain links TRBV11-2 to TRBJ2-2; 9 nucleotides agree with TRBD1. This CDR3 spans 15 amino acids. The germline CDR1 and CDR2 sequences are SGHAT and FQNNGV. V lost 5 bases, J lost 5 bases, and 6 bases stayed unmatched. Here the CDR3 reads CASSVTGGLTGELFF. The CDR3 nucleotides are TGTGCCAGCAGCGTAACAGGGGGCTTGACCGGGGAGCTGTTTTTT.

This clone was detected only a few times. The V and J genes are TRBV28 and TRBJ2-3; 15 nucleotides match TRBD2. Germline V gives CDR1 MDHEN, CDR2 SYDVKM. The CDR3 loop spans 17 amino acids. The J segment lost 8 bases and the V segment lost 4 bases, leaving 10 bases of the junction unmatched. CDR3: CASSSPGLAGGGVTQYF. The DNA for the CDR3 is TGTGCCAGCAGTTCCCCGGGACTAGCGGGGGGCGGGGTTACGCAGTATTTT. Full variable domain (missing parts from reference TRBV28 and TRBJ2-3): DVKVTQSSRYLVKRTGEKVFLECVQDMDHENMFWYRQDPGLGLRLIYFSYDVKMKEKGDIPEGYSVSREKKERFSLILESASTNQTSMYLCASSSPGLAGGGVTQYFGPGTRLTVL.

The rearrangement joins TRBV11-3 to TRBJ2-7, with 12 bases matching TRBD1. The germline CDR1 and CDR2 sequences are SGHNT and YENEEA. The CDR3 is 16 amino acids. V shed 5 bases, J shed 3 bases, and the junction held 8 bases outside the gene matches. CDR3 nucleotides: TGTGCCAGCAGCCCAGGGACAGGGGGCGCCAGCTACGAGCAGTACTTC. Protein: CASSPGTGGASYEQYF.

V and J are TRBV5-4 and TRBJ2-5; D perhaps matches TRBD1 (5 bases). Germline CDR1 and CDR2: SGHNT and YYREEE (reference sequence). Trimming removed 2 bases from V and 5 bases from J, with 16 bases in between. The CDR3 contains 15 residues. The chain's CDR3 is CASSFGWGAGETQYF. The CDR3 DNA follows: TGTGCCAGCAGCTTCGGGTGGGGCGCTGGGGAGACCCAGTACTTC.

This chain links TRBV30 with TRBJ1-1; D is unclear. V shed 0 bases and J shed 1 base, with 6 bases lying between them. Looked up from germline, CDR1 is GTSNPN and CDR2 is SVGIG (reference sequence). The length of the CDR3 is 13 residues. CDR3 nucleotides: TGTGCCTGGAGTGTACAGACGAACACTGAAGCTTTCTTT. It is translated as CAWSVQTNTEAFF.

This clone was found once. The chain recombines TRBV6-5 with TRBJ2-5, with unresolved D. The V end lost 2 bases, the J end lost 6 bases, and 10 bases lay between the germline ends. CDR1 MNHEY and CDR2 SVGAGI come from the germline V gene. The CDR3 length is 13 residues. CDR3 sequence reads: CASSYGLPQTQYF. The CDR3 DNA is TGTGCCAGCAGTTACGGTCTACCCCAGACCCAGTACTTC.

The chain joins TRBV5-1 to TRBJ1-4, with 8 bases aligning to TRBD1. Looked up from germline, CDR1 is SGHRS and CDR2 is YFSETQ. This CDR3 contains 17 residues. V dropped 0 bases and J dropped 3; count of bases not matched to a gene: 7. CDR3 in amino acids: CASSLAPGGEANEKLFF. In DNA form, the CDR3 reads TGCGCCAGCAGCTTGGCCCCAGGGGGCGAGGCTAATGAAAAACTGTTTTTT.

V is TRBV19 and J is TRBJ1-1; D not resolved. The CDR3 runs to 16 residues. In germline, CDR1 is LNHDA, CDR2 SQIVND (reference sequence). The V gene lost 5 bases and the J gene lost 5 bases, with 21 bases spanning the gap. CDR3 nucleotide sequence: TGTGCCAGTAGTTTACCGGTCTCCACTACGGGAACTGAAGCTTTCTTT. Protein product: CASSLPVSTTGTEAFF. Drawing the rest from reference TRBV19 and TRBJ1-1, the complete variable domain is DGGITQSPKYLFRKEGQNVTLSCEQNLNHDAMYWYRQDPGQGLRLIYYSQIVNDFQKGDIAEGYSVSREKKESFPLTVTSAQKNPTAFYLCASSLPVSTTGTEAFFGQGTRLTVV.

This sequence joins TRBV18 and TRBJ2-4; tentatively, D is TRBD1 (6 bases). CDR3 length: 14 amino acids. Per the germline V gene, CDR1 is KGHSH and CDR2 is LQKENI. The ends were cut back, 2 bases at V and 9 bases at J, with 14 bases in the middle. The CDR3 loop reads CASSPTSGGSIQYF. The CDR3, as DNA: TGTGCCAGCTCACCAACCTCTGGGGGCAGCATTCAGTACTTC.

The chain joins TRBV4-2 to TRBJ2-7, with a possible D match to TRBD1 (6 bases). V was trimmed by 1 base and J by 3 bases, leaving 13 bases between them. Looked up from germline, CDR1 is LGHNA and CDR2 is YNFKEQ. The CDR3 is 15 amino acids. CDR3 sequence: CASSQGLEGVYEQYF. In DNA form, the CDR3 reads TGTGCCAGCAGCCAAGGCCTAGAGGGGGTCTACGAGCAGTACTTC.

The CDR3 DNA reads TGTGCCAGCAGTGAAAGTCCCCAGGGGAGGCAGTACTTC. Its translation: CASSESPQGRQYF. The chain combines TRBV6-1 with TRBJ2-7; a weak D match, TRBD1 (6 bases). The CDR3 runs to 13 residues. Per germline, CDR1 MNHNS and CDR2 SASEGT. The V gene lost 2 bases and the J gene lost 9 bases, with 14 bases spanning the gap.

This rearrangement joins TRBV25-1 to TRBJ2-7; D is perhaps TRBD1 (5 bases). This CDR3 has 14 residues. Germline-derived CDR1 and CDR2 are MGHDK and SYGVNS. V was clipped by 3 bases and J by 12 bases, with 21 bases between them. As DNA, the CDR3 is TGTGCCAGCAGTGACGAAAGGCAGGGTGAAATTTTGTACTTC. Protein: CASSDERQGEILYF.

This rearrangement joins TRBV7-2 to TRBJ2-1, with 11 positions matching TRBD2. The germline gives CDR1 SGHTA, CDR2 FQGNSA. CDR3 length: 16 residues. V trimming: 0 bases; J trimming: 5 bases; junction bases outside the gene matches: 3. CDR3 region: CASSLARLAGNNEQFF. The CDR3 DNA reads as TGTGCCAGCAGCTTAGCCAGACTAGCGGGGAACAATGAGCAGTTCTTC.

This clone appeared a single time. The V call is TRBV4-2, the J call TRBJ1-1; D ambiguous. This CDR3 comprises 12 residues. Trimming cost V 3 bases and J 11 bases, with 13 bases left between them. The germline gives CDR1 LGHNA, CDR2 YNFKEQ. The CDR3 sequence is CASSHGRGLAFF. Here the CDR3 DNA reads TGTGCCAGCAGCCACGGCAGAGGTCTCGCTTTCTTT.

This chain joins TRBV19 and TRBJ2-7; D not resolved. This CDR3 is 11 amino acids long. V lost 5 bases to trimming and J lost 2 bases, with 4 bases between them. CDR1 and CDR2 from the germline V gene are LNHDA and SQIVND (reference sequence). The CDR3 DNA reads TGTGCCAGTAGTGAGGCCTACGAGCAGTACTTC. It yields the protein CASSEAYEQYF. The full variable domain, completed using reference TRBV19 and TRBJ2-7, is DGGITQSPKYLFRKEGQNVTLSCEQNLNHDAMYWYRQDPGQGLRLIYYSQIVNDFQKGDIAEGYSVSREKKESFPLTVTSAQKNPTAFYLCASSEAYEQYFGPGTRLTVT.